Listed here is a single T cell receptor beta chain. Its antigen remains undetermined. No base-level quality is on record; no much larger clone is a single base apart. From the germline V gene, CDR1 is SGHAT and CDR2 is FQNNGV. V is trimmed back by 5 bases and J by 6 bases, and the junction contains 12 bases that no gene match accounts for. The CDR3 covers 16 residues, taking in both the cysteine and the phenylalanine. Of the read, only the CDR3 DNA is kept; its 48 bases are in frame from base 1. At one collaborating source in Seattle, patients were enrolled during active infection and were followed longitudinally through the course of disease. Collaborating institutions collected whole blood in K2EDTA tubes following their own protocols. For TCRbeta analysis, collaborator samples were shipped as frozen whole blood, as isolated PBMCs, or as DNA extracted from either sample type. The data were obtained in a study of blood T cell repertoires in COVID-19 (dated by TCRdb to the early 2020s). Notes on the research overall: The collaborator samples originated in the United States, Italy and Spain and spanned the acute and convalescent phases of COVID-19. The prospective study material was composed of cDNA or gDNA derived from T cells, B-cell-depleted T cells, or PBMCs. Subjects who had been exposed to COVID-19, were actively infected with it, or had recovered from it provided the deeply sampled blood TCRbeta repertoires that made up the dataset. The repertoires were released in a freely available public database intended as a resource for research on the immune response to SARS-CoV-2. The samples were drawn from two sources: the first 160 participants of the ongoing ImmuneRACE study, and fewer than 1,500 subjects contributed by 6 global collaborators. Nearly every sample came with metadata listing a de-identified subject ID, COVID-19 status, age in years and sex. HLA class I and class II types, where available, came from metadata supplied by the sample provider rather than from assay-based typing.

TCRbeta CDR3 regions were amplified from genomic DNA using the immunoSEQ Assay, a bias-controlled multiplex PCR. For the original study's pipeline: Nucleated cell counts per sample were estimated from amplification of reference gene primers within the assay. To quantify the absolute abundance of each unique TCRbeta CDR3 rearrangement, sequence reads were collapsed and filtered. Productive Simpson clonality was computed per sample as the square root of Simpson's diversity index over productive rearrangements. TCRdb took this table from immuneACCESS and kept in-frame rearrangements with V and J called. Such tables lack part of the clones; where checked against another copy, unresolved V genes explain under half of the gap, and the rest is unexplained. The DNA was the basis for D and trimming; V, J and clone size are from that table. The sample contains 200,000 to 250,000 clones, 92% of them found a single time. Of the sample, about 0.8% falls within the top ten clones.

On the study overall, not on this receptor specifically: The quantity of clinical and demographic metadata differed by source and by participant and was supplied without curation.

The receptor's source is a man between 60 and 75 years old with COVID-19, enrolled during active disease. The sequencing input was peripheral blood. The chain uses TRBV11-2 and TRBJ2-1; TRBD1 fits 8 bases in the junction. This receptor carries the CDR3 CASSPISGQGRNEQFF. Here is the DNA: TGTGCCAGCAGCCCGATATCAGGACAGGGACGCAATGAGCAGTTCTTC.